This T cell receptor (beta chain) was recorded in a study of T cell responses to AZD1222 COVID-19 vaccine. Repertoires were generated with immunoSEQ multiplex PCR, while TCRdb's copy carries only in-frame clones and drops some. Of around 120,000 clones detected, around nine tenths appear once; the ten largest clones hold over 8.5%. As for this clone: Its antigen is still unknown.

General study findings and limits: Per reports, nearly half of all spike-specific TCRs target regions that are unmutated in variants. Clonal diversity may have been underestimated, and the donors were mostly white British, with more females than males. Every sample of the repertoires postdated the peak T cell response.

The germline gives CDR1 KGHSH, CDR2 LQKENI. V lost 3 bases, J lost 1 base, and 12 bases lay in between. The CDR3 has 15 amino acids. The gene calls are TRBV18 and TRBJ1-1, with D perhaps matching TRBD1 (5 bases). The sample in question was peripheral blood, obtained on day 0 of AZD1222 vaccination. This TCR derives from an adult in good health. This CDR3 is CASSPQATGNTEAFF. The CDR3 nucleotides are TGTGCCAGCTCACCCCAGGCCACAGGGAACACTGAAGCTTTCTTT.